This T cell receptor beta chain emerged from a study of Graves' ophthalmopathy and Graves' hyperthyroidism listed by TCRdb under 2018. Turning to the overall study: Peripheral blood samples were taken at the time of initial diagnosis, before any treatment was given. The study used TCR beta repertoire signatures to distinguish Graves' ophthalmopathy from Graves' hyperthyroidism and to predict progression to ophthalmopathy. In total, some 140 blood samples were TCR-sequenced: 40 to 45 ophthalmopathy, approximately 80 hyperthyroidism and approximately 17 hyperthyroidism-to-ophthalmopathy patients. A discovery set of 90 to 100 patients (approximately 42 ophthalmopathy, under 65 stable hyperthyroidism) was enrolled to explore V-J signatures distinguishing ophthalmopathy from hyperthyroidism. For independent validation, a separate cohort was made up of 18 to 20 hyperthyroidism patients plus 17 patients who later progressed from hyperthyroidism to ophthalmopathy. In six or seven hyperthyroidism patients, the T-cell repertoires found in thyroid tissue were compared with those found in blood. Following sample collection, hyperthyroidism patients were given methimazole at a starting dose of 30 mg daily, and ophthalmopathy patients were given high-dose intravenous methylprednisolone. For training and testing, the 100 patients in the discovery cohort were randomly divided in a 7:3 ratio. Beyond this particular receptor, the publication reports: In validation, the model predicted ophthalmopathy progression with 70.59% sensitivity and roughly 78% specificity; around twelve predicted patients were CT-confirmed with GO in a median of around 6 months. No statistical method was used to set the sample size in advance, and the investigators knew which group each participant was assigned to. Most expanded thyroid clonotypes with a frequency above 0.001 also appeared in blood, which suggests that blood repertoires may reflect the immune response in the thyroid. The 13-signature model separated ophthalmopathy from stable hyperthyroidism with roughly 89% sensitivity and about 81% specificity in cross-validation, and 80%/75% in the test set.

For repertoire sequencing, the TCR beta CDR3 regions were amplified from RNA transcripts. HTBI primers and the Qiagen OneStep RT-PCR kit were used in a first-round RT-PCR, which was followed by a second-round multiplex PCR, size selection and purification. Sequencing of the libraries was carried out on an Illumina HiSeq2000 in paired-end mode with 100 bp reads. As for the original processing: SOAPnuke was used to process the reads, throwing out any read that had adapters, had uncalled bases, had a mean Phred below 15, or lacked an exact constant-primer or identifier match. COPE v1.2.5 was used to merge high-quality paired reads. Each unique nucleotide sequence was defined as a clonotype, and clonotypes were aligned to IMGT TRB V, D and J references with MiTCR v1.1. Analysis was restricted to V-J combinations with a frequency above 0.0001, which covered about 99% of repertoires. For each V-J combination, a TCR clonal expansion and chaos score was defined as F50 clonal expansion divided by the chaos observed in the TCRdist matrix. Welch's t-statistics and random forest were used to reduce the features to about a dozen V-J combinations, which were then used as input to a naive Bayes classifier. The similarity between thyroid and blood repertoires was quantified using the Morisita-Horn index. Using fastp trimming at Q25 and MiXCR clonotype assembly, TCRdb reanalyzed the public sequencing data and kept in-frame beta chains. Rows with a matching CDR3 protein are joined into one entry that keeps the most common DNA and genes. The V and J calls follow TCRdb's processing rather than the paper's. Within this sample are a few hundred thousand distinct CDR3 sequences, with around 19% of them counted one time only. The ten most abundant clones make up roughly 1.5% of the sample.

About this clonotype itself: Its binding antigen is unknown. Per-nucleotide qualities are absent, and no much larger clonotype sits a single base away.

The CDR3 sequence holds 16 residues, the cysteine and phenylalanine included. Of all the DNA, just the CDR3 is kept, 48 bases in frame from base 1. V loses 7 bases at its end and J loses 4 bases; junction bases beyond the gene matches: 16. The germline V gene gives CDR1 as SGHAT and CDR2 as FQNNGV. Ophthalmopathy patients were characterized by moderately to severely active disease, a Clinical Activity Score of at least 3, a NOSPECS grade of at least 4, and a disease duration under 3 months. Anyone with other autoimmune diseases, uncontrolled infections, pregnancy or lactation was excluded from the study. Clinical symptoms, serum thyroxine, TRAb, thyroid ultrasound and orbital computed tomography formed the basis of the diagnosis. PBMCs were isolated from approximately 10 ml of fresh peripheral blood by Ficoll-Paque density gradient centrifugation. Total RNA was extracted using Trizol reagent, and RNA quality was checked on an Agilent 2100 Bioanalyzer.

Recombination linked TRBV11-2 to TRBJ2-7; TRBD2 lines up with 7 middle nucleotides. The clonotype comes from a woman aged 18-30 years with Graves' ophthalmopathy. Donor details come from another sample of the same person, matched by shared clones. Sequencing was carried out using peripheral blood. CDR3 protein: CASIDEAGTGGYEQYF. The nucleotide sequence is TGTGCCAGCATCGATGAGGCCGGGACGGGGGGATACGAGCAGTACTTC.